A single sample gave rise to the 30 T cell receptor beta chains below, sequenced in a study of cytomegalovirus exposure and HLA in healthy donors. Data came from immunoSEQ multiplex PCR; TCRdb stores just in-frame clones and leaves some out. The sample lists 100,000 to 150,000 clones; about 90% were seen once. Sequenced: PBMCs. All receptors derive from a woman between 18 and 29 years old in good health and CMV-seronegative.

The V gene is TRBV11-2, the J gene TRBJ2-7, with 7 bases that match TRBD2. Germline CDR1 is SGHAT and CDR2 is FQNNGV. This CDR3 has 15 amino acids. J lost 3 bases, V lost 1 base, and 6 bases had no gene match. The CDR3 region is CASSLGLASGYEQYF. The CDR3 DNA is TGTGCCAGCAGCTTAGGTTTGGCTAGCGGCTACGAGCAGTACTTC.

The genes are TRBV27 and TRBJ2-1, with D perhaps TRBD1 (6 bases). V was trimmed by 5 bases and J by 3 bases, leaving 8 bases between them. Germline-derived CDR1 and CDR2 are MNHEY and SMNVEV (reference sequence). The CDR3 totals 13 residues. Here the CDR3 DNA reads TGTGCCAGCAGTGAGGGGGACTACAATGAGCAGTTCTTC. Translated, it gives CASSEGDYNEQFF.

The CDR3 region has the DNA TGTGCCTCGGCGGCCGGAGCGAATCAGCCCCAGCATTTT. This gives the protein CASAAGANQPQHF. The chain uses TRBV2 and TRBJ1-5; D gene uncertain. Germline CDR1 and CDR2: SNHLY and FYNNEI. Trimming stripped 11 bases from V and 4 bases from J, with 15 bases between. This CDR3 is 13 amino acids long.

This chain connects TRBV13 to TRBJ2-5; 14 bases fit TRBD2. Trimming at V came to 5 bases and at J to 5 bases, leaving 10 bases not matched to a gene. The CDR3 has 17 amino acids. Germline V gene sequence: CDR1 PRHDT, CDR2 FYEKMQ (reference sequence). DNA of the CDR3: TGTGCCAGCAGCCCGGGACTAGCGGGAGTTCAGGAGGAGACCCAGTACTTC. Translated, it gives CASSPGLAGVQEETQYF. Looking up the rest from reference TRBV13 and TRBJ2-5 gives the full variable domain: AAGVIQSPRHLIKEKRETATLKCYPIPRHDTVYWYQQGPGQDPQFLISFYEKMQSDKGSIPDRFSAQQFSDYHSELNMSSLELGDSALYFCASSPGLAGVQEETQYFGPGTRLLVL.

J is TRBJ2-1 and V is TRBV28; 11 positions match TRBD2. The CDR3 length is 15 residues. Germline trimming cut 5 bases from V and 9 bases from J; bases unmatched to any gene: 9. The germline gives CDR1 MDHEN, CDR2 SYDVKM. CDR3 DNA: TGTGCCAGCAGTAATAGCGGGAGGGGTTTTGGTGAGCAGTTCTTC. This sequence encodes CASSNSGRGFGEQFF. The whole variable domain, remainder taken from reference TRBV28 and TRBJ2-1, is DVKVTQSSRYLVKRTGEKVFLECVQDMDHENMFWYRQDPGLGLRLIYFSYDVKMKEKGDIPEGYSVSREKKERFSLILESASTNQTSMYLCASSNSGRGFGEQFFGPGTRLTVL.

The V call is TRBV5-1, the J call TRBJ1-4, with TRBD1 as a possible D gene (6 bases). This CDR3 contains 16 residues. Trimming cost V 0 bases and J 8 bases, with 17 bases left between them. From germline, CDR1 is SGHRS and CDR2 YFSETQ. CDR3 sequence: CASSLAPMGAGEKLFF. CDR3 nucleotide sequence: TGCGCCAGCAGCTTGGCCCCGATGGGGGCAGGGGAAAAACTGTTTTTT.

This chain uses TRBV13 with TRBJ1-1; 7 nucleotides line up with TRBD1. V lost 5 bases and J lost 8; bases outside the gene matches: 8. Germline loops: CDR1 PRHDT, CDR2 FYEKMQ (reference sequence). The CDR3 spans 13 residues. The CDR3 sequence: CASSPIRGLEAFF. The CDR3 DNA is TGTGCCAGCAGCCCTATCAGGGGGTTAGAAGCTTTCTTT.

The V call is TRBV25-1, the J call TRBJ1-3; 8 nucleotides line up with TRBD1. V was clipped by 5 bases and J by 1 base; unmatched bases: 4. The germline V gene encodes CDR1 MGHDK and CDR2 SYGVNS. CDR3 length equals 15 residues. The CDR3 loop reads CASSSTGVSGNTIYF. CDR3 in DNA: TGTGCCAGCAGTTCGACAGGGGTATCTGGAAACACCATATATTTT.

The V and J genes are TRBV28 and TRBJ2-5; possible D gene TRBD2, 5 bases. The V gene's germline CDR1 is MDHEN and CDR2 SYDVKM. The CDR3 is made up of 13 amino acids. Trimming removed 6 bases at V and 7 bases at J, with 15 bases between. The CDR3 DNA is TGTGCCAGCAGCCTCCGGACTCCCTGGACCCAGTACTTC. This encodes CASSLRTPWTQYF. Together with reference TRBV28 and TRBJ2-5, the CDR3 gives the full variable domain: DVKVTQSSRYLVKRTGEKVFLECVQDMDHENMFWYRQDPGLGLRLIYFSYDVKMKEKGDIPEGYSVSREKKERFSLILESASTNQTSMYLCASSLRTPWTQYFGPGTRLLVL.

This chain connects TRBV30 to TRBJ1-3, with TRBD1 matching over 10 bases. This CDR3 is 19 amino acids long. V was clipped by 3 bases and J by 0 bases; unmatched bases: 14. Germline V CDR1 and CDR2: GTSNPN, SVGIG (reference sequence). The CDR3, as DNA: TGTGCCTGGAGGGCGGCTAATCCGGGACAGGGGATCTCTGGAAACACCATATATTTT. Protein: CAWRAANPGQGISGNTIYF.

This clone has more than one count but fewer than ten. The rearrangement uses TRBV6-4 and TRBJ2-3; 9 nucleotides line up with TRBD2. V lost 6 bases and J lost 4; bases outside the gene matches: 8. The CDR3 is made up of 15 amino acids. Germline CDR1 reads MRHNA; CDR2 reads SNTAGT. The DNA for the CDR3 is TGTGCCAGCAGCGAACAAGCGGGAGGTTCAGATACGCAGTATTTT. This encodes CASSEQAGGSDTQYF.

This chain connects TRBV9 to TRBJ2-1; no clear D gene. The CDR3 covers 16 residues. Germline lookup yields CDR1 SGDLS and CDR2 YYNGEE. Trimming left V 0 bases short and J 3 bases short, with 13 bases between. The CDR3 DNA follows: TGTGCCAGCAGCGTAGCAGGTCAGACGATCTACAATGAGCAGTTCTTC. Its translation: CASSVAGQTIYNEQFF. The full variable domain, completed using reference TRBV9 and TRBJ2-1, is DSGVTQTPKHLITATGQRVTLRCSPRSGDLSVYWYQQSLDQGLQFLIQYYNGEERAKGNILERFSAQQFPDLHSELNLSSLELGDSALYFCASSVAGQTIYNEQFFGPGTRLTVL.

On this clone: The germline gene is not matched at one end of the junction; a read error may be the cause. The chain joins TRBV4-1 to TRBJ2-1; 13 nucleotides line up with TRBD2. The CDR3 has 14 amino acids. From germline, CDR1 is MGHRA and CDR2 YSYEKL. CDR3 sequence (DNA): TGCGCCAGTAAACTAGCGGGGGGGAAGAATGGGCAGTTCTTC. Protein: CASKLAGGKNGQFF.

The rearrangement joins TRBV2 to TRBJ2-7, with 11 bases lining up with TRBD1. The V and J ends lost 2 bases and 3 bases, in that order; junction bases with no gene match: 3. CDR1 is SNHLY and CDR2 is FYNNEI in the germline V gene. CDR3 size: 15 residues. In DNA, the CDR3 is TGTGCCAGCAGTGAAATGGGACAGGGGGTCTACGAGCAGTACTTC. Residues: CASSEMGQGVYEQYF.

V is TRBV4-2 and J is TRBJ2-2, with 9 bases lining up with TRBD2. Trimming cost V 1 base and J 6 bases; bases outside gene matches: 6. The germline CDR1 and CDR2 sequences are LGHNA and YNFKEQ. The CDR3 consists of 16 residues. Here the CDR3 reads CASSQGSSGAPGELFF. CDR3 DNA sequence: TGTGCCAGCAGCCAAGGGTCTAGCGGGGCGCCCGGGGAGCTGTTTTTT.

This clone was seen a few times. J is TRBJ1-1 and V is TRBV12-2; whether TRBD1, the table's D call, matches the DNA was not checked. TRBV12-2 corresponds to a pseudogene. This CDR3 is built from 15 residues. In nucleotides, the CDR3 is TGTGCAAGTCGCCCCCTTCAGGGGGTGAGCACTGAAGCTTTCTTT. It yields the protein CASRPLQGVSTEAFF.

V gene TRBV19 combines with J gene TRBJ2-7; possibly TRBD2 for D (6 bases). Germline loops: CDR1 LNHDA, CDR2 SQIVND (reference sequence). The CDR3 is made up of 14 amino acids. V lost 6 bases and J 6 bases, leaving 18 bases between the germline ends. The CDR3 here is CASRVGSGGSEQYF. CDR3 bases: TGTGCCAGTAGGGTAGGTAGCGGAGGCTCCGAGCAGTACTTC.

The chain joins TRBV5-4 to TRBJ2-5, with D perhaps matching TRBD2 (6 bases). Germline CDR1 and CDR2: SGHNT and YYREEE (reference sequence). CDR3 length: 16 amino acids. The V gene lost 0 bases and the J gene lost 4 bases, with 16 bases spanning the gap. Here the CDR3 reads CASSLAMGGTGETQYF. For the CDR3, the DNA is TGTGCCAGCAGCTTGGCGATGGGGGGAACGGGAGAGACCCAGTACTTC. The full variable domain, with the rest looked up from reference TRBV5-4 and TRBJ2-5, is ETGVTQSPTHLIKTRGQQVTLRCSSQSGHNTVSWYQQALGQGPQFIFQYYREEENGRGNFPPRFSGLQFPNYSSELNVNALELDDSALYLCASSLAMGGTGETQYFGPGTRLLVL.

The chain recombines TRBV9 with TRBJ2-7; 9 positions agree with TRBD2. With V trimmed by 0 bases and J by 2 bases, 3 bases remained unmatched. The CDR3 has 15 amino acids. Germline loops: CDR1 SGDLS, CDR2 YYNGEE. CDR3 sequence: CASSVGLAETYEQYF. The DNA of the CDR3 is TGTGCCAGCAGCGTAGGACTAGCGGAGACCTACGAGCAGTACTTC.

V and J are TRBV7-8 and TRBJ2-3; 13 bases align to TRBD2. Germline V gene sequence: CDR1 SGHVS, CDR2 FQNEAQ. After removal of 0 bases from V and 1 base from J, the junction contained 4 bases not matched to a gene. This CDR3 is 18 amino acids long. The CDR3 nucleotides are TGTGCCAGCAGCTTAGCAGTAACTAGCGGGAGGGGCACAGATACGCAGTATTTT. This translates into CASSLAVTSGRGTDTQYF. Variable domain in full (rest from reference TRBV7-8 and TRBJ2-3): GAGVSQSPRYKVAKRGQDVALRCDPISGHVSLFWYQQALGQGPEFLTYFQNEAQLDKSGLPSDRFFAERPEGSVSTLKIQRTQQEDSAVYLCASSLAVTSGRGTDTQYFGPGTRLTVL.

The rearrangement links TRBV11-2 to TRBJ2-7, with TRBD1 identical over 7 bases. Germline V gene sequence: CDR1 SGHAT, CDR2 FQNNGV. The CDR3 runs 16 residues. Trimming removed 3 bases from V and 1 base from J; junction bases left unmatched: 9. The CDR3 protein is CASSFAGTVSSYEQYF. The CDR3 nucleotides read TGTGCCAGCAGCTTTGCCGGGACAGTTTCTTCCTACGAGCAGTACTTC.

The gene calls are TRBV7-2 and TRBJ2-3, with 11 bases aligning to TRBD2. CDR1 is SGHTA, CDR2 FQGNSA, per germline. The CDR3 runs 18 residues. V shed 1 base and J 2 bases; nucleotides not matched to a gene: 8. The CDR3 region is CASSLDPRLAGYTDTQYF. DNA of the CDR3: TGTGCCAGCAGCTTAGACCCCAGACTAGCGGGGTACACAGATACGCAGTATTTT.

This sequence joins TRBV9 and TRBJ2-5, with 11 positions matching TRBD2. The CDR3 is 18 residues long. Germline V gene lookup returns CDR1 SGDLS and CDR2 YYNGEE. Trimming removed 0 bases from V and 1 base from J; junction bases left unmatched: 8. In nucleotides, the CDR3 is TGTGCCAGCAGCGTAGTGGCTAGCGGGGGGTCCCTCCAAGAGACCCAGTACTTC. Amino acid sequence: CASSVVASGGSLQETQYF.

The chain recombines TRBV4-1 with TRBJ2-1; tentative D call: TRBD2 (5 bases). From germline, CDR1 is MGHRA and CDR2 YSYEKL. Deletions cut 4 bases from V and 10 bases from J, with 14 bases between. The CDR3 is made up of 13 amino acids. CDR3 sequence reads: CASSPSKGAEQFF. The DNA for the CDR3 is TGCGCCAGCAGCCCGTCCAAGGGAGCCGAGCAGTTCTTC.

The chain couples TRBV9 to TRBJ2-7, with a possible D match to TRBD1 (6 bases). The CDR3 has 16 amino acids. The germline CDR1 and CDR2 sequences are SGDLS and YYNGEE. V was trimmed by 4 bases and J by 2 bases, leaving 19 bases between them. The CDR3 nucleotides read TGTGCCAGCAGCCTTACCGGGACAAATTTGCCCTACGAGCAGTACTTC. This codes for CASSLTGTNLPYEQYF.

V is TRBV2 and J is TRBJ2-7; no definite D call. Germline V lookup: CDR1 SNHLY, CDR2 FYNNEI. The length of the CDR3 is 12 residues. The V gene lost 4 bases and the J gene lost 2 bases, with 6 bases spanning the gap. CDR3 coding DNA: TGTGCCAGCAGTGTACTACCCTACGAGCAGTACTTC. This gives the protein CASSVLPYEQYF.

The chain combines TRBV28 with TRBJ1-1, with D tentatively TRBD1 (6 bases). Trimming stripped 7 bases from V and 0 bases from J, with 15 bases between. CDR1 is MDHEN and CDR2 is SYDVKM in the germline V gene. This CDR3 region has 15 residues. The CDR3 sequence is CASKLYQGMNTEAFF. In DNA form, the CDR3 reads TGTGCCAGCAAACTCTATCAGGGGATGAACACTGAAGCTTTCTTT.

The chain links TRBV5-1 to TRBJ2-3, with 9 bases identical to TRBD1. There are 15 residues in the CDR3. Per the germline V gene, CDR1 is SGHRS and CDR2 is YFSETQ. The V segment lost 5 bases and the J segment 4 bases; nucleotides outside the gene matches: 8. Written as DNA, the CDR3 is TGCGCCAGCAGGTTACAGGGGGCGCTTGCAGATACGCAGTATTTT. Its protein product is CASRLQGALADTQYF. Based on the CDR3 plus reference TRBV5-1 and TRBJ2-3, the full variable domain is KAGVTQTPRYLIKTRGQQVTLSCSPISGHRSVSWYQQTPGQGLQFLFEYFSETQRNKGNFPGRFSGRQFSNSRSEMNVSTLELGDSALYLCASRLQGALADTQYFGPGTRLTVL.

The chain is built from TRBV7-3 and TRBJ1-2, with TRBD1 matching over 12 bases. Germline values: CDR1 SGHTA, CDR2 FQGTGA. Germline trimming cut 5 bases from V and 7 bases from J; bases unmatched to any gene: 11. The CDR3 totals 16 residues. For the CDR3, the DNA is TGTGCCAGCAGCCCAACCGGGACAGGGGGCGCGGGTGGCTACACCTTC. Its translation: CASSPTGTGGAGGYTF.

This clone was detected once. The genes are TRBV30 and TRBJ1-2; 7 nucleotides align to TRBD1. CDR1 and CDR2 from the germline V gene are GTSNPN and SVGIG (reference sequence). CDR3 length: 11 residues. The junction had 0 bases not matched to a gene; V was cut back by 4 bases and J by 4 bases. CDR3 amino acids: CAWTGGYGYTF. For the CDR3, the DNA is TGTGCCTGGACAGGGGGCTATGGCTACACCTTC.